The 26 T cell receptor beta chains below were found in one sample sequenced in a study of T cells expressing NK-cell markers. TCRdb re-called the 5' RACE reads and catalogs CDR3 proteins one per entry, DNA excluded. The sample has about 140,000 distinct CDR3 sequences, and its top ten clones hold 9% to 15%. The source material was blood T cells: a sorted CD56 or NKG2C T cell subset, CD4+ or CD8+ T cells, or bulk PBMC T cells (not recorded which). The receptors originated from a man aged 18 to 29 in good health.

V is TRBV27 and J is TRBJ1-5. This CDR3 is 14 amino acids long. Germline lookup yields CDR1 MNHEY and CDR2 SMNVEV (reference sequence). The CDR3 region is CASSFSLSNQPQHF.

The J gene is TRBJ2-3, the V gene TRBV11-2. Germline V lookup: CDR1 SGHAT, CDR2 FQNNGV. The CDR3 consists of 14 residues. The CDR3 region is CASSLAYDTDTQYF.

The chain couples TRBV4-1 to TRBJ2-1; TCRdb returns TRBD1, unconfirmable since there is no DNA. The CDR3 runs to 15 residues. Germline values: CDR1 MGHRA, CDR2 YSYEKL. The CDR3 sequence: CASSHGVGGGNEQFF.

The V gene is TRBV12-3 or TRBV12-4, the J gene TRBJ2-7; TCRdb's D call, TRBD1, is unchecked because there is no DNA. The CDR3 runs to 17 residues. This chain's CDR3 is CASSQDSAPPDIFEQYF.

V gene TRBV5-4 combines with J gene TRBJ2-5. Germline CDR1 is SGHNT and CDR2 is YYREEE (reference sequence). This CDR3 contains 15 residues. The CDR3 region is CASSLPAGVRETQYF.

This rearrangement joins TRBV7-7 to TRBJ2-1; no DNA is available, so the TRBD2 call from TCRdb remains unchecked. This CDR3 region has 19 residues. The germline gives CDR1 SSHAT, CDR2 FNYEAQ (reference sequence). Here the CDR3 reads CASSLDPPRTSGRRGEQFF.

The gene calls are TRBV7-2 and TRBJ2-4; the D gene TCRdb calls, TRBD1, cannot be checked with no DNA. This CDR3 comprises 12 residues. In germline, CDR1 is SGHTA, CDR2 FQGNSA. CDR3 loop: CASSPMTDIQYF. The complete variable domain, with remaining parts taken from reference TRBV7-2 and TRBJ2-4, reads GAGVSQSPSNKVTEKGKDVELRCDPISGHTALYWYRQSLGQGLEFLIYFQGNSAPDKSGLPSDRFSAERTGGSVSTLTIQRTQQEDSAVYLCASSPMTDIQYFGAGTRLSVL.

The chain is built from TRBV3-1 and TRBJ2-7. This CDR3 spans 13 amino acids. CDR1 and CDR2 from the germline V gene are LGHDT and YNNKEL (reference sequence). CDR3 sequence: CASSQFRTYEQYF.

The V and J genes are TRBV11-2 and TRBJ2-5; the D gene TCRdb calls, TRBD2, cannot be checked with no DNA. Germline CDR1 reads SGHAT; CDR2 reads FQNNGV. The CDR3 loop spans 18 amino acids. The CDR3 loop is CASSPGLAGETYQETQYF.

The chain couples TRBV5-6 to TRBJ2-7; the TCRdb D gene call, TRBD1, has no DNA to confirm it. This CDR3 contains 16 residues. The germline V gene encodes CDR1 SGHDT and CDR2 YYEEEE. The CDR3 region is CASSLEAGTGSYEQYF. The complete variable domain, with remaining parts taken from reference TRBV5-6 and TRBJ2-7, reads DAGVTQSPTHLIKTRGQQVTLRCSPKSGHDTVSWYQQALGQGPQFIFQYYEEEERQRGNFPDRFSGHQFPNYSSELNVNALLLGDSALYLCASSLEAGTGSYEQYFGPGTRLTVT.

The chain carries TRBV20-1 and TRBJ2-1; the TCRdb D gene call, TRBD1, has no DNA to confirm it. Germline-derived CDR1 and CDR2 are DFQATT and SNEGSKA (reference sequence). This CDR3 is 17 amino acids long. The CDR3 loop reads CSATRWTGVSLYNEQFF.

The chain has TRBV5-6 and TRBJ1-5; the TCRdb call, TRBD1, lacks DNA for checking. Germline values: CDR1 SGHDT, CDR2 YYEEEE. This CDR3 spans 16 amino acids. The CDR3 sequence: CASSLSGTGDNQPQHF. The full variable domain, with the rest looked up from reference TRBV5-6 and TRBJ1-5, is DAGVTQSPTHLIKTRGQQVTLRCSPKSGHDTVSWYQQALGQGPQFIFQYYEEEERQRGNFPDRFSGHQFPNYSSELNVNALLLGDSALYLCASSLSGTGDNQPQHFGDGTRLSIL.

The rearrangement links TRBV11-2 to TRBJ2-1; TCRdb picks TRBD2, but there is no DNA to check that call. Germline V gene data show CDR1 as SGHAT and CDR2 as FQNNGV. The CDR3 covers 18 residues. The CDR3 loop reads CASSSFSSSGRAYNEQFF. Drawing the rest from reference TRBV11-2 and TRBJ2-1, the complete variable domain is EAGVAQSPRYKIIEKRQSVAFWCNPISGHATLYWYQQILGQGPKLLIQFQNNGVVDDSQLPKDRFSAERLKGVDSTLKIQPAKLEDSAVYLCASSSFSSSGRAYNEQFFGPGTRLTVL.

The chain joins TRBV4-3 to TRBJ2-1. This CDR3 contains 18 residues. Germline V gene lookup returns CDR1 LGHNA and CDR2 YSLEER. The CDR3 protein is CASSQDRLQLDSYNEQFF.

The chain carries TRBV5-1 and TRBJ2-1; there is no DNA to check the TCRdb D call of TRBD2. CDR3 size: 16 residues. The germline CDR1 and CDR2 sequences are SGHRS and YFSETQ. This chain's CDR3 is CASSRGTSGPEPEQFF.

This rearrangement joins TRBV7-9 to TRBJ2-5; TCRdb returns TRBD2, unconfirmable since there is no DNA. Germline V gives CDR1 SEHNR, CDR2 FQNEAQ (reference sequence). The CDR3 consists of 17 residues. The CDR3 protein is CASSYRLAGEKQETQYF.

CDR3 amino acids: CASSQGLSGTEAFF. V usage is TRBV27 and J usage is TRBJ1-1; without DNA, the TCRdb call of TRBD1 cannot be checked. The CDR3 consists of 14 residues. CDR1 and CDR2 (germline): MNHEY, SMNVEV (reference sequence).

The J gene is TRBJ2-2, the V gene TRBV9; there is no DNA to check the TCRdb D call of TRBD1. CDR3 length: 16 amino acids. From germline, CDR1 is SGDLS and CDR2 YYNGEE. Here the CDR3 reads CASSGYRDRGPGELFF.

The chain carries TRBV7-9 and TRBJ1-2; the D gene TCRdb calls, TRBD1, cannot be checked with no DNA. CDR1 and CDR2 (germline): SEHNR, FQNEAQ (reference sequence). This CDR3 spans 14 amino acids. The CDR3 reads CASSLTTDSYGYTF.

This chain links TRBV6-1 with TRBJ2-1; TCRdb designates TRBD1, a call that cannot be tested without DNA. The CDR3 consists of 15 residues. Germline lookup yields CDR1 MNHNS and CDR2 SASEGT. The CDR3 loop is CASRLETGGSNEQFF.

The genes are TRBV5-1 and TRBJ1-5; absent DNA, TCRdb's TRBD1 call cannot be checked. This CDR3 is 14 amino acids long. Germline loops: CDR1 SGHRS, CDR2 YFSETQ. The CDR3 loop reads CASSPWTPDQPQHF.

The chain recombines TRBV28 with TRBJ2-1; TCRdb's assignment of TRBD1 cannot be checked, as there is no DNA. The length of the CDR3 is 14 residues. Germline CDR1 and CDR2: MDHEN and SYDVKM. This CDR3 is CASSLRQGVGEQFF.

The chain joins TRBV24-1 to TRBJ2-3; TCRdb picks TRBD1, but there is no DNA to check that call. Germline lookup yields CDR1 KGHDR and CDR2 SFDVKD. The CDR3 has 13 residues. CDR3 protein: CATSDLQEDTQYF.

The V call is TRBV19, the J call TRBJ2-7; TCRdb reports TRBD1, a call that lacks DNA to check it against. CDR3 size: 14 residues. The germline V gene has CDR1 LNHDA and CDR2 SQIVND (reference sequence). Here the CDR3 reads CASSPLRGAYEQYF.

The chain uses TRBV7-9 and TRBJ2-7; without DNA, the TCRdb call of TRBD2 cannot be checked. The CDR3 runs to 16 residues. Germline V gene lookup returns CDR1 SEHNR and CDR2 FQNEAQ (reference sequence). CDR3: CASSSTHSGRSYEQYF.

The chain combines TRBV2 with TRBJ2-3; with no DNA, the TCRdb D assignment of TRBD2 cannot be verified. Germline V CDR1 and CDR2: SNHLY, FYNNEI. This CDR3 contains 17 residues. CDR3 amino acids: CASSDLSSTGSTDTQYF.